This T cell receptor (beta chain) comes out of a study of blood T cell repertoires in COVID-19. This CDR3 has 16 residues. Trimming took 4 bases from V and 1 from J, leaving 16 bases between them. Per germline, CDR1 KGHSH and CDR2 LQKENI. This clone was recorded a few times. Assay: immunoSEQ multiplex PCR; the TCRdb copy retains only in-frame clones and omits some. The sample carries 250,000 or so clones, 84% recorded once. The sequenced sample consisted of peripheral blood. This clonotype was obtained from a middle-aged man who had recovered from COVID-19. This chain connects TRBV18 to TRBJ1-1; possible D gene TRBD1, 6 bases. The CDR3 reads CASSQRRGGTNTEAFF. DNA for the CDR3: TGTGCCAGCTCACAACGAAGGGGGGGGACGAACACTGAAGCTTTCTTT.